This T cell receptor (beta chain) was profiled in a study of vaccination effects on CD4 cells after COVID-19. ViraFEST assay sequencing came after antigen-specific CD4+ T cells were expanded with viral peptide pools. Upon completion of 10 to 11 days in culture, CD4+ T cells were isolated. Two doses of either BNT162b2 or mRNA-1273 were given to each participant. Vaccine recipients, nucleocapsid antibody negative, had no prior SARS-CoV-2 infection. Supplemented with 8.5 to 10 IU/ml IL-2 and 10 ug/ml peptides, under 2.5 million PBMC per well were kept in culture. Sequencing used immunoSEQ multiplex PCR; TCRdb keeps in-frame clones, though not all of them. Of about 69,000 clones listed, just under 75% are singletons. This clone appeared a few times. What it recognizes is unknown. Trimming stripped 3 bases from V and 10 bases from J, with 13 bases between. CDR1 is GTSNPN, CDR2 SVGIG, per germline (reference sequence). The CDR3 is 12 amino acids.

Specimen: CD4+ T cells from PBMCs cultured with HCoV-229E spike peptides, collected after COVID-19 vaccination. V and J are TRBV30 and TRBJ1-3; D perhaps matches TRBD1 (5 bases). This TCR derives from a human donor who received a COVID-19 vaccine. In DNA form, the CDR3 reads TGTGCCTGGAGCGCGGACTGGGGGACCATATATTTT. The encoded protein is CAWSADWGTIYF.